This is a list of T cell receptor beta chains from one sample in a study of shared clonotypes between healthy human individuals. Clones were read by immunoSEQ multiplex PCR, and TCRdb kept only the in-frame ones, dropping some. This table holds millions of clones, around 95% found once. The material sequenced was naive CD4+ T cells sorted from blood. These receptors were obtained from a man aged 18 to 35 in good health. Both conserved end residues are trimmed from each CDR3. The order of the fields is CDR3 length, V gene, J gene, CDR3 protein.

13	TRBV5-5	TRBJ2-3	ASSLEGKRTDTQY
13	TRBV6-1	TRBJ2-7	ASRYSGADSYEQY
12	TRBV18	TRBJ2-1	ASSPENSLNEQF
11	TRBV9	TRBJ1-5	ASSGGWGQPQH
13	TRBV5-4	TRBJ1-1	ASSLALGKNTEAF
12	TRBV27	TRBJ2-1	ASSFTGAYNEQF
9	TRBV10-2	TRBJ2-7	ASSQGVEQY
12	TRBV7-2	TRBJ2-3	ASSRDRASDTQY
13	TRBV11-1	TRBJ2-2	ASSLGYQGSGELF
13	TRBV5-6	TRBJ2-5	ASSLVTGGGKTQY